These T cell receptor beta chains were read from a single sample in a study of breast tumors, draining lymph nodes, adjacent tissues. Via MiXCR, TCRdb re-called the multiplex PCR reads, giving one row per CDR3 protein. Of roughly 220,000 distinct CDR3 sequences listed, under 40% were seen once; the top ten hold approximately 4%. Sequences were obtained from axillary lymph node tissue. The receptors stem from a female donor with breast cancer. Some clones in this sample may be carry-over from other donors' samples. CDR3s include the opening cysteine and the closing phenylalanine or tryptophan. A D gene is named only where the DNA matches it firmly. Not all rows give a size; the values are once, few, many and, for expanded clones, a class.

>TRBV12-5|.|TRBJ1-2|TRBD1
CASGLTGGGGYTF
TGTGCTAGTGGTTTAACAGGGGGCGGTGGCTACACCTTC
>TRBV5-1|many|TRBJ1-4|.
CASSSTATNEKLFF
TGCGCCAGCAGCTCCACAGCAACTAATGAAAAACTGTTTTTT
>TRBV7-8|many|TRBJ2-1|.
CASSKGLYNEQFF
TGTGCCAGCAGCAAGGGACTGTACAATGAGCAGTTCTTC
>TRBV2|many|TRBJ1-4|.
CASSEATIGKLFF
TGTGCCAGCAGTGAAGCGACGATCGGAAAACTGTTTTTT
>TRBV9|.|TRBJ2-3|TRBD2
CASSSTTWTSGRKTDTQYF
TGTGCCAGCAGCTCAACCACCTGGACTAGCGGGAGAAAAACAGATACGCAGTATTTT
>TRBV7-8|many|TRBJ1-3|TRBD1
CASSLGRKQGATSGNTIYF
TGTGCCAGCAGCTTAGGTCGCAAACAGGGGGCAACCTCTGGAAACACCATATATTTT
>TRBV7-6|.|TRBJ1-4|TRBD1
CASSLAPGQGVGNEKLFF
TGTGCCAGCAGCTTAGCACCGGGACAGGGAGTTGGTAATGAAAAACTGTTTTTT
>TRBV19|many|TRBJ2-2|.
CASTGKGKSFGELFF
TGTGCCAGTACTGGAAAGGGGAAAAGCTTCGGGGAGCTGTTTTTT
>TRBV5-5|once|TRBJ1-4|TRBD1
CASSPGTGSSGGNEKLFF
TGTGCCAGCAGCCCAGGGACAGGATCCTCTGGGGGGAATGAAAAACTGTTTTTT
>TRBV7-2|many|TRBJ2-7|TRBD2
CASSLASSGSTYEQYF
TGTGCCAGCAGCTTAGCGTCTAGCGGGAGTACTTACGAGCAGTACTTC
>TRBV7-3|many|TRBJ2-6|.
CASSLYRVSPSGANVLTF
TGTGCCAGCAGCTTGTACCGGGTCTCTCCGTCGGGGGCCAACGTCCTGACTTTC
>TRBV19|.|TRBJ1-2|.
CASSSRLRYGYTF
TGTGCCAGTAGTTCGCGACTAAGGTATGGCTACACCTTC
>TRBV2|.|TRBJ1-6|.
CASRSRQRVDQPLHF
TGTGCCAGCAGATCCAGACAGCGGGTGGATCAGCCCCTCCACTTT
>TRBV6-6|many|TRBJ2-2|TRBD1
CASSPGTGGTTGELFF
TGTGCCAGCAGTCCCGGGACAGGTGGGACCACCGGGGAGCTGTTTTTT
>TRBV6-5|.|TRBJ2-7|.
CASSHQGYAYEQYF
TGTGCCAGCAGTCACCAAGGTTATGCCTACGAGCAGTACTTC
>TRBV30|.|TRBJ1-4|.
CAWSVNGVNEKLFF
TGTGCCTGGAGTGTAAACGGGGTTAATGAAAAACTGTTTTTT
>TRBV18|many|TRBJ1-5|.
CASSTERLGSNQPQHF
TGTGCCAGCTCAACAGAACGATTAGGGAGCAATCAGCCCCAGCATTTT
>TRBV6-4|many|TRBJ2-6|TRBD1
CASKRDSSGANVLTF
TGTGCCAGCAAAAGGGACAGCTCTGGGGCCAACGTCCTGACTTTC
>TRBV6-5|few|TRBJ2-1|.
CASSYLVARRGNEQFF
TGTGCCAGCAGTTACCTAGTGGCACGTCGGGGCAATGAGCAGTTCTTC
>TRBV5-1|many|TRBJ2-3|TRBD2
CASSLALASGIRTDTQYF
TGCGCCAGCAGCTTGGCCTTAGCTAGCGGGATCCGCACAGATACGCAGTATTTT
>TRBV24-1|many|TRBJ2-3|TRBD1
CATSDQGATDTQYF
TGTGCCACCAGTGACCAGGGGGCGACAGATACGCAGTATTTT
>TRBV4-3|many|TRBJ1-5|TRBD1
CASSQDLGQGNQPQHF
TGCGCCAGCAGCCAAGATCTGGGACAGGGAAATCAGCCCCAGCATTTT
>TRBV7-9|.|TRBJ2-5|.
CASSLKAGETQYF
TGTGCCAGCAGCCTCAAGGCGGGCGAGACCCAGTACTTC
>TRBV20-1|many|TRBJ2-7|TRBD1
CSAPGTGDYEQYF
TGCAGTGCTCCGGGGACAGGGGACTACGAGCAGTACTTC
>TRBV28|few|TRBJ1-2|.
CASSLSGSYGYTF
TGTGCCAGCAGTTTATCGGGCAGCTATGGCTACACCTTC
>TRBV19|.|TRBJ2-4|TRBD1
CASLKRGQYVTKNIQSF
TGTGCCAGTCTTAAGAGGGGACAGTATGTTACCAAAAACATTCAGTCCTTC
>TRBV6-5|few|TRBJ1-5|TRBD1
CASSLTGGNQPQHF
TGTGCCAGCAGTTTGACAGGGGGCAATCAGCCCCAGCATTTT
>TRBV11-2|many|TRBJ2-3|TRBD1
CASSLNRGAGAVQYF
TGTGCCAGCAGCTTAAACAGGGGGGCAGGGGCGGTGCAGTATTTT
>TRBV29-1|many|TRBJ1-3|TRBD1
CSFRGLSGNTIYF
TGCAGCTTCAGGGGGCTATCTGGAAACACCATATATTTT
>TRBV9|many|TRBJ2-3|TRBD2
CASNGEGTSTDTQYF
TGTGCCAGCAATGGGGAGGGCACTAGCACAGATACGCAGTATTTT
>TRBV6-1|many|TRBJ1-2|.
CASYPGSVGGYTF
TGTGCCTCATACCCAGGTTCGGTCGGTGGCTACACCTTC
>TRBV20-1|few|TRBJ2-2|TRBD1
CSASPEGASTGELFF
TGCAGTGCTAGTCCAGAGGGGGCTAGCACCGGGGAGCTGTTTTTT